The clone carrying this T cell receptor (beta chain) was picked up many times. The data derive from a study of kidney transplant recipient with SARS-CoV-2 infection. CDR3 length equals 17 residues. V dropped 5 bases and J dropped 4 bases, with 23 bases sitting between them. Germline CDR1 is MNHEY and CDR2 is SVGEGT. TCRdb analysed the reads with MiXCR anew, one entry per CDR3 protein. The data hold approximately 240,000 distinct CDR3 sequences, with 29% observed a single time. The chain joins TRBV6-2 or TRBV6-3 to TRBJ1-2; D not resolved. The source is a male patient between 25 and 39 years old who had COVID-19 and was a kidney transplant recipient. Some T cells may arise from the graft donor. The source was a blood sample, collected at baseline and between days 110 and 120 from a kidney transplant recipient. CDR3 region: CASSLVVCIGKTYGYTF. The CDR3, as DNA: TGTGCCAGCAGTCTAGTCGTCTGCATCGGAAAGACCTATGGCTACACCTTC.